A single sample is the source of the 4 T cell receptor beta chains below, sequenced in a study of blood T cell repertoires in COVID-19. Repertoires were generated with immunoSEQ multiplex PCR, while TCRdb's copy carries only in-frame clones and drops some. The sample carries 140,000 to 150,000 clones, under 90% recorded once. The material sequenced was peripheral blood. Source of these receptors: a human donor in a cohort sampled during active COVID-19.

This sequence joins TRBV6-2 or TRBV6-3 and TRBJ1-6; perhaps TRBD1 as D (6 bases). The CDR3 length is 15 residues. Trimming took 5 bases from V and 12 from J, leaving 20 bases between them. The germline V gene has CDR1 MNHEY and CDR2 SVGEGT. In DNA, the CDR3 is TGTGCCAGCAGTGCTCGCGCGGGGGGGCGCGTACCCCTCCACTTT. Translation gives CASSARAGGRVPLHF.

The V call is TRBV30, the J call TRBJ1-4, with TRBD1 identical over 9 bases. The CDR3 is 16 residues long. After removal of 0 bases from V and 7 bases from J, the junction contained 9 bases not matched to a gene. CDR1 and CDR2 (germline): GTSNPN, SVGIG (reference sequence). The CDR3 DNA follows: TGTGCCTGGAGTGTAGGGACAGGGTGGGCTGTTGAAAAACTGTTTTTT. Translating gives CAWSVGTGWAVEKLFF.

The CDR3 loop is CASRSHQDSGNTIYF. In DNA form, the CDR3 reads TGTGCCAGCAGATCCCACCAGGACTCTGGAAACACCATATATTTT. The chain uses TRBV6-5 and TRBJ1-3; D call uncertain. Trimming took off 6 bases at V and 0 bases at J, with 12 bases between the two ends. CDR1 MNHEY and CDR2 SVGAGI come from the germline V gene. The CDR3 runs 15 residues.

The rearrangement joins TRBV10-1 to TRBJ1-2; D is perhaps TRBD1 (5 bases). From germline, CDR1 is WNHNN and CDR2 SYGVQD (reference sequence). This CDR3 region has 15 residues. Trimming took 8 bases from V and 0 from J, leaving 16 bases between them. The CDR3 DNA reads TGCGCCAGCCCTCGAGACCAGACAGCTAACTATGGCTACACCTTC. This codes for CASPRDQTANYGYTF.